This TCR beta chain appears in the sequencing data of a study of T cell clonality in common variable immunodeficiency. Generated by immunoSEQ multiplex PCR, the TCRdb table keeps only in-frame clones and is missing some. The sample holds about 26,000 clones, and no clone turns up only once. The germline V gene has CDR1 ENHRY and CDR2 SYGVKD. Trimming pared 6 bases from V and 3 bases from J, leaving 12 bases between. The CDR3 is 14 residues long. This clone has ten or more counts. Antigen: not known. Coverage ceases 3 residues before the CDR3 finishes, and the germline J gene fills in the end. All CVID subjects were on immunoglobulin replacement for at least one year. Regarding the study as a whole: CVID subjects shared fewer TCRbeta clones than healthy controls did. Reportedly, TCR beta sequences from common variable immunodeficiency showed fewer deletions and N-nucleotide insertions. Links between repertoire features and CVID complications were heterogeneity-limited.

The chain recombines TRBV10-3 with TRBJ1-5; D perhaps matches TRBD1 (5 bases). The sequence derives from a human donor with common variable immunodeficiency. Source material: peripheral blood mononuclear cells. The covered CDR3 bases are TGTGCCATCAGCGACAGAAACGCCAATCAGCCC. The encoded protein is CAISDRNANQP. The whole CDR3 is CAISDRNANQPQHF.